A selection of T cell receptor beta chains follows, all from one sample in a study of identical twins. Via MiXCR, TCRdb re-called the 5' RACE reads, giving one row per CDR3 protein. The repertoire holds about 470,000 distinct CDR3 sequences, with 20% to 25% as singletons. These data also featured in a second study, about T cells expressing NK-cell markers.

Sequenced: CD4+ T cells sorted from blood. Receptors originate from a woman aged 18-35 years in good health. Each CDR3 is given with its conserved first and last residue. The D gene is left open where the match is weak. Not every row has a clone size; where given, it reads once, few, many or a size class.

>TRBV7-2|NA|NA|TRBJ1-3
CASSLKWGTGNTIYF
TGTGCCAGCAGCTTAAAATGGGGAACGGGAAACACCATATATTTT
>TRBV5-1|NA|NA|TRBJ2-3
CASSLLNRGLTDTQYF
TGCGCCAGCAGCTTACTTAACCGGGGCCTCACAGATACGCAGTATTTT
>TRBV14|few|NA|TRBJ1-6
CASSLQGGGGSSPLHF
TGTGCCAGCAGCCTTCAAGGGGGAGGGGGTAGTTCACCCCTCCACTTT
>TRBV10-3|few|NA|TRBJ1-1
CATRENSGQEAFF
TGTGCCACCAGAGAAAACAGCGGACAGGAAGCTTTCTTT
>TRBV9|NA|TRBD2|TRBJ2-1
CASSVQAGGFEQFF
TGTGCCAGCAGCGTACAGGCGGGAGGCTTTGAGCAGTTCTTC
>TRBV20-1|few|TRBD1|TRBJ1-4
CSARRDRNEKLFF
TGCAGTGCCCGCCGGGACAGGAATGAAAAACTGTTTTTT
>TRBV10-2|NA|TRBD1|TRBJ1-2
CASRGFKYGQENLAGGYTF
TGCGCCAGCCGGGGTTTTAAGTACGGACAGGAGAACCTCGCCGGTGGCTACACCTTC
>TRBV25-1|NA|NA|TRBJ2-3
CASSRHQRDTQYF
TGTGCCAGCAGCCGACACCAGCGGGATACGCAGTATTTT
>TRBV6-1|NA|NA|TRBJ2-5
CASSLGGRQTQYF
TGTGCCAGCAGCCTAGGGGGGCGACAGACCCAGTACTTC
>TRBV4-2|NA|NA|TRBJ2-3
CASSQDPTHTDTQYF
TGTGCCAGCAGCCAAGATCCCACCCACACAGATACGCAGTATTTT
>TRBV5-6|many|NA|TRBJ2-3
CASSGGSSLGDTQYF
TGTGCCAGCAGCGGGGGGTCCTCTCTGGGAGATACGCAGTATTTT
>TRBV5-1|few|NA|TRBJ2-7
CASSLYASTYEQYF
TGCGCCAGCAGCTTGTACGCCAGTACCTACGAGCAGTACTTC
>TRBV10-3|few|NA|TRBJ2-4
CAISISGPPQGKNIQYF
TGTGCCATCAGTATATCCGGGCCCCCCCAAGGCAAAAACATTCAGTACTTC
>TRBV12-3/TRBV12-4|few|TRBD1|TRBJ2-3
CASSSRQGSDTQYF
TGTGCCAGCAGTTCCCGACAGGGTTCGGATACGCAGTATTTT
>TRBV5-1|NA|NA|TRBJ2-7
CASSLSGTFSYEQYF
TGCGCCAGCAGCTTGTCCGGGACTTTCTCCTACGAGCAGTACTTC
>TRBV3-1|NA|TRBD1|TRBJ1-1
CASSARDRATEAFF
TGTGCCAGCAGCGCCCGGGACAGGGCCACTGAAGCTTTCTTT
>TRBV9|few|NA|TRBJ1-1
CASSAGRTVDEAFF
TGTGCCAGCAGCGCTGGGAGAACGGTAGATGAAGCTTTCTTT
>TRBV5-1|NA|NA|TRBJ2-7
CASSTEWGITYEQYF
TGCGCCAGCAGCACCGAGTGGGGGATAACCTACGAGCAGTACTTC
>TRBV20-1|NA|NA|TRBJ2-7
CSATPSSNSYEQYF
TGCAGTGCCACGCCGAGCTCAAACTCCTACGAGCAGTACTTC
>TRBV7-9|few|NA|TRBJ2-1
CASSLSRSFNEQFF
TGTGCCAGCAGCTTATCCCGGTCCTTCAATGAGCAGTTCTTC